Listed below are T cell receptor beta chains from one sample, sequenced in a study of cytomegalovirus exposure and HLA in healthy donors. This table comes from immunoSEQ multiplex PCR, and its TCRdb copy is limited to in-frame clones, with some not included. Of more than 75,000 clones listed, roughly 80% are singletons. Sequencing was performed on PBMCs. The receptor source for this set is a woman between 40 and 50 years old in good health and CMV-seropositive. Each CDR3 is given with its conserved first and last residue. D genes are given only for firm matches. Size is omitted from some rows. Given values are once, few, many or a class for expanded clones.

d_call,j_call,v_call,clone_size,cdr3_aa,cdr3_nt
-,TRBJ1-3,TRBV7-8,-,CASSAEDSGNTIYF,TGTGCCAGCAGCGCGGAGGACTCTGGAAACACCATATATTTT
TRBD2,TRBJ2-1,TRBV5-5,-,CASSLATSGVYNEQFF,TGTGCCAGCAGCTTGGCCACTAGCGGGGTCTACAATGAGCAGTTCTTC
-,TRBJ1-5,TRBV7-2,-,CASSLMGRSHQPQHF,TGTGCCAGCAGCTTAATGGGGCGGTCTCATCAGCCCCAGCATTTT
-,TRBJ2-1,TRBV27,few,CASSLGNSYNEQFF,TGTGCCAGCAGTTTAGGCAACTCCTACAATGAGCAGTTCTTC
-,TRBJ1-1,TRBV5-1,-,CASSPGLNTEAFF,TGCGCCAGCAGCCCCGGTCTAAACACTGAAGCTTTCTTT
-,TRBJ2-3,TRBV25-1,-,CASSEGEAPDTQYF,TGTGCCAGCAGTGAGGGGGAGGCTCCAGATACGCAGTATTTT
TRBD1,TRBJ2-7,TRBV4-1,few,CASSQGRQGWKDEQYF,TGCGCCAGCAGCCAAGGCCGACAGGGTTGGAAGGACGAGCAGTACTTC
-,TRBJ2-2,TRBV7-8,-,CASSFTGTNTGELFF,TGTGCCAGCAGCTTTACAGGGACGAACACCGGGGAGCTGTTTTTT
-,TRBJ2-1,TRBV29-1,-,CSAQGLSNEQFF,TGCAGCGCACAGGGATTGAGCAATGAGCAGTTCTTC
-,TRBJ2-7,TRBV7-8,-,CASSLVGGSYEQYF,TGTGCCAGCAGCTTAGTGGGGGGAAGCTACGAGCAGTACTTC
-,TRBJ2-7,TRBV28,-,CASSHYEQYF,TGTGCCAGCAGCCACTACGAGCAGTACTTC
-,TRBJ2-7,TRBV27,-,CASSPTGPGFNEQYF,TGTGCCAGCAGTCCAACAGGCCCGGGTTTCAACGAGCAGTACTTC
-,TRBJ1-2,TRBV6-1,-,CASSEWADANYGYTF,TGTGCCAGCAGTGAGTGGGCAGATGCTAACTATGGCTACACCTTC
TRBD1,TRBJ1-1,TRBV19,-,CASSSGTEVEAFF,TGTGCCAGTAGTTCCGGGACAGAAGTTGAAGCTTTCTTT
TRBD2,TRBJ2-1,TRBV19,-,CASSITSGGTNEQFF,TGTGCCAGTTCCATCACTAGCGGGGGGACTAATGAGCAGTTCTTC
-,TRBJ2-1,TRBV18,-,CASPYYTGSDSSSYNEQFF,TGTGCCAGCCCATATTACACAGGGTCCGACAGTAGCTCCTACAATGAGCAGTTCTTC
TRBD1,TRBJ2-2,TRBV5-4,-,CASSRAGQGPLGELFF,TGTGCCAGCAGCCGGGCGGGACAGGGGCCATTAGGGGAGCTGTTTTTT
TRBD1,TRBJ1-4,TRBV11-2,-,CASSLGGQGNEKLFF,TGTGCCAGCAGCTTAGGGGGACAGGGCAATGAAAAACTGTTTTTT
TRBD1,TRBJ2-7,TRBV5-1,-,CASAGWAPGQLTYEQYF,TGCGCCAGCGCAGGGTGGGCCCCGGGACAGCTAACCTACGAGCAGTACTTC
TRBD1,TRBJ2-5,TRBV29-1,few,CSAARPGTVETQYF,TGCAGCGCTGCTCGACCCGGGACAGTAGAGACCCAGTACTTC
-,TRBJ1-2,TRBV21-1,-,CATHWGGVEDYGYTF,TGTGCCACCCACTGGGGGGGGGTGGAGGACTATGGCTACACCTTC
-,TRBJ1-4,TRBV30,-,CASENREANEKLFF,TGTGCCTCGGAGAATAGGGAGGCTAATGAAAAACTGTTTTTT
-,TRBJ1-4,TRBV18,-,CASSPVTRERGEKLFF,TGTGCCAGCTCACCAGTAACAAGGGAGCGGGGTGAAAAACTGTTTTTT
-,TRBJ2-7,TRBV6-5,-,CASSFVSPYSYEQYF,TGTGCCAGCAGTTTCGTCTCACCGTACAGCTACGAGCAGTACTTC
-,TRBJ2-3,TRBV19,-,CASSPLGALADTQYF,TGTGCCAGTAGTCCCCTGGGGGCGTTGGCAGATACGCAGTATTTT
-,TRBJ2-7,TRBV6-1,-,CASSEYEGLYEQYF,TGTGCCAGCAGTGAATACGAGGGCCTCTACGAGCAGTACTTC
-,TRBJ1-1,TRBV19,-,CASSGQRLNTEAFF,TGTGCCAGTAGTGGACAGCGATTGAACACTGAAGCTTTCTTT
TRBD1,TRBJ1-2,TRBV28,-,CASRTTGDGYGYTF,TGTGCCAGCAGAACGACAGGGGATGGCTATGGCTACACCTTC
TRBD1,TRBJ1-1,TRBV5-4,-,CASSPGQGALNTEAFF,TGTGCCAGCAGCCCGGGACAGGGGGCGCTGAACACTGAAGCTTTCTTT
TRBD2,TRBJ2-1,TRBV4-2,-,CASSQADGGSSDEQFF,TGTGCCAGCAGCCAAGCCGACGGCGGGAGCTCCGATGAGCAGTTCTTC
TRBD1,TRBJ2-2,TRBV6-5,-,CASSYGTGNTGELFF,TGTGCCAGCAGTTACGGGACAGGGAACACCGGGGAGCTGTTTTTT
-,TRBJ1-2,TRBV11-2,-,CASSLGGANYGYTF,TGTGCCAGCAGCTTAGGGGGGGCTAACTATGGCTACACCTTC
TRBD1,TRBJ2-7,TRBV7-3,-,CASSPGTGTYEQYF,TGTGCCAGCAGCCCAGGGACAGGGACTTACGAGCAGTACTTC
-,TRBJ2-7,TRBV19,-,CASSWVGSSYEQYF,TGTGCCAGTAGCTGGGTCGGGAGCTCCTACGAGCAGTACTTC
-,TRBJ2-7,TRBV7-2,-,CASSLARESTYEQYF,TGTGCCAGCAGCTTAGCACGGGAATCGACATACGAGCAGTACTTC
-,TRBJ2-7,TRBV9,-,CASRPRGTDCGEVYEQYF,TGTGCCAGCAGACCCCGCGGGACAGACTGCGGGGAGGTCTACGAGCAGTACTTC
-,TRBJ1-5,TRBV10-3,-,CAITEAFNQPQHF,TGTGCCATCACCGAGGCTTTTAATCAGCCCCAGCATTTT
-,TRBJ2-3,TRBV12-1,-,CASSSRWSGRADTQYF,TGTGCCAGCAGTTCCCGTTGGAGCGGGAGGGCAGATACGCAGTATTTT
-,TRBJ1-5,TRBV2,-,CASSEAQGSGNQPQHF,TGTGCCAGCAGTGAAGCGCAGGGGTCAGGCAATCAGCCCCAGCATTTT
-,TRBJ1-5,TRBV19,-,CASDDRLNQPQHF,TGTGCCAGTGATGACAGACTCAATCAGCCCCAGCATTTT
TRBD1,TRBJ2-7,TRBV10-3,few,CAISESAGTDGSYEQYF,TGTGCCATCAGTGAGTCAGCCGGGACAGATGGCTCCTACGAGCAGTACTTC
-,TRBJ2-5,TRBV7-3,-,CASSLSSGFQETQYF,TGTGCCAGCAGCTTAAGTTCAGGGTTTCAAGAGACCCAGTACTTC
TRBD2,TRBJ2-7,TRBV10-2,-,CASRNSGGAEYEQYF,TGCGCCAGCAGAAATAGCGGGGGGGCCGAGTACGAGCAGTACTTC
-,TRBJ1-2,TRBV4-2,-,CASSQGDTEYGYTF,TGTGCCAGCAGCCAAGGGGACACGGAGTATGGCTACACCTTC
-,TRBJ2-1,TRBV6-1,-,CASSEGVGQGQFF,TGTGCCAGCAGTGAAGGGGTAGGGCAGGGGCAGTTCTTC
TRBD2,TRBJ2-5,TRBV10-2,-,CASSESGTSVETQYF,TGCGCCAGCAGTGAGTCCGGGACTAGCGTGGAGACCCAGTACTTC
-,TRBJ2-1,TRBV7-3,-,CASSLFVGVSSYNEQFF,TGTGCCAGCAGCTTATTTGTGGGAGTCAGCTCCTACAATGAGCAGTTCTTC
TRBD1,TRBJ2-2,TRBV5-1,-,CASSPDGTGNTGELFF,TGCGCCAGCAGCCCGGACGGGACAGGTAACACCGGGGAGCTGTTTTTT
-,TRBJ2-3,TRBV5-5,-,CASSSPGVGDTQYF,TGTGCCAGCAGCTCCCCGGGTGTAGGAGATACGCAGTATTTT